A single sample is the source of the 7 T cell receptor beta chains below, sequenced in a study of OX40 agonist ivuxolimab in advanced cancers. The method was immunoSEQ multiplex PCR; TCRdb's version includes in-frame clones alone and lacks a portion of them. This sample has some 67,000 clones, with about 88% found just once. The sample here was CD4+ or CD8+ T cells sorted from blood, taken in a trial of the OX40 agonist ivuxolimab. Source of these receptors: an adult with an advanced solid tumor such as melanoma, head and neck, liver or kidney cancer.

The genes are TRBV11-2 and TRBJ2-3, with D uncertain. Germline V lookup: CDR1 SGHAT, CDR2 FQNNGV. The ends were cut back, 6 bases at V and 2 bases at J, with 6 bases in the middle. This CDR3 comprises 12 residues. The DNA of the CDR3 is TGTGCCAGCAGGGGAAACACAGATACGCAGTATTTT. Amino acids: CASRGNTDTQYF.

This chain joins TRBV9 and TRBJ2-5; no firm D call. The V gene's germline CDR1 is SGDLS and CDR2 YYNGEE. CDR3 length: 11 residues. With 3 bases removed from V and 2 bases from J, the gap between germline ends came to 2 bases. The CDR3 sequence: CASSGQETQYF. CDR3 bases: TGTGCCAGCAGCGGGCAAGAGACCCAGTACTTC.

The CDR3, as DNA: TGTGCCAGTAGTGTTCTCCCGGGACAGGGCACTTATAGCAATCAGCCCCAGCATTTT. Protein: CASSVLPGQGTYSNQPQHF. The rearrangement uses TRBV19 and TRBJ1-5; 9 bases map to TRBD1. Germline CDR1 and CDR2: LNHDA and SQIVND (reference sequence). The junction had 14 bases not matched to a gene; V was cut back by 5 bases and J by 0 bases. CDR3 length equals 19 residues.

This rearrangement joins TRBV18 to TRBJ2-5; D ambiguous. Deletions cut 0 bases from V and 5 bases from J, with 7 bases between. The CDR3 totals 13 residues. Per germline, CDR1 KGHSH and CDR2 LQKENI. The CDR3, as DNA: TGTGCCAGCTCACCACCGGGTTCCGAGACCCAGTACTTC. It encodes CASSPPGSETQYF.

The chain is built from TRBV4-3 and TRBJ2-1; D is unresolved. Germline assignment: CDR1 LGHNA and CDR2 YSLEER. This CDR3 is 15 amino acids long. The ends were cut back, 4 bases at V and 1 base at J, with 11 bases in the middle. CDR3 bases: TGCGCCAGCAGCCCTACTAAAGGGTCCTACAATGAGCAGTTCTTC. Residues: CASSPTKGSYNEQFF.

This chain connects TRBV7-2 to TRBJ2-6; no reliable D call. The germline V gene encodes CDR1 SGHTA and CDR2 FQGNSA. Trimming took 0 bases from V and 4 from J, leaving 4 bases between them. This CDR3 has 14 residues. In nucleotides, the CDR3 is TGTGCCAGCAGCTTAGCGAAAGGGGCCAACGTCCTGACTTTC. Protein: CASSLAKGANVLTF.

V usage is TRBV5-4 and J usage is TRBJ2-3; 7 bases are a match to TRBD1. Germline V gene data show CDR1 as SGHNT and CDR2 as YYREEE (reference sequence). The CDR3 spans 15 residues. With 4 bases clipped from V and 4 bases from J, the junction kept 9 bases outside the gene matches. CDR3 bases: TGTGCCAGCAGCCTGGTCGGGACAGTTGCAGATACGCAGTATTTT. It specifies CASSLVGTVADTQYF. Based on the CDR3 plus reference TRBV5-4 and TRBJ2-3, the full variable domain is ETGVTQSPTHLIKTRGQQVTLRCSSQSGHNTVSWYQQALGQGPQFIFQYYREEENGRGNFPPRFSGLQFPNYSSELNVNALELDDSALYLCASSLVGTVADTQYFGPGTRLTVL.